This TCR beta chain was documented in a study of tumor and adjacent non-tumor tissue in lung cancer. Overall study results and limits: Tumor repertoires had a smaller top 100 clone share than normal lung.

This clonotype was detected many times. The target antigen is unknown. Three rounds of nested PCR, following a modified ARM-PCR protocol, produced the TCRbeta library. From the multiplex PCR reads, TCRdb called clonotypes with MiXCR, one entry per CDR3 protein. The repertoire holds approximately 100,000 distinct CDR3 sequences, roughly three fifths seen once, with around 19% in the top ten. Germline CDR1 is SEHNR and CDR2 is FQNEAQ (reference sequence). This CDR3 contains 14 residues. V trimming: 6 bases; J trimming: 13 bases; junction bases outside the gene matches: 14. This sample's RNA came from whole unsorted tissue. This non-tumor lung sample came from over 3 cm beyond the tumor edge.

Material: distant non-tumor lung tissue. This receptor was obtained from a man between 60 and 75 years old with non-small cell lung cancer. The rearrangement joins TRBV7-9 to TRBJ1-2; 10 nucleotides align to TRBD1. In DNA form, the CDR3 reads TGTGCCAGCAGTCTAGTTGGGACAGGGGAAATCATCACCTTC. This gives the protein CASSLVGTGEIITF.